The rows below give T cell receptor beta chains drawn from one sample of a study of cytomegalovirus exposure and HLA in healthy donors. Using immunoSEQ multiplex PCR, the repertoire was profiled, and TCRdb retains in-frame clones only, with some absent. The sample has around 180,000 clones, around 90% seen once; the top ten hold under 2%. Sequenced input: PBMCs. Receptor source: a woman under 30 in good health and CMV-seronegative. The CDR3 runs from the conserved cysteine through the conserved F or W. Fields, in order: D gene, clone size, V gene, J gene, CDR3 protein, CDR3 DNA. A D gene is named only where the DNA matches it firmly. Clone size is shown for a subset of rows, as once, few, many or a class of expanded clone.

TRBD2	NA	TRBV7-8	TRBJ2-3	CASSLAAPGLPDTQYF	TGTGCCAGCAGCTTAGCAGCCCCGGGACTACCGGATACGCAGTATTTT
TRBD2	NA	TRBV7-8	TRBJ2-7	CASSLAGGYEQYF	TGTGCCAGCAGCTTAGCGGGAGGGTACGAGCAGTACTTC
NA	NA	TRBV5-1	TRBJ2-7	CASSIGTSYEQYF	TGCGCCAGCAGCATAGGGACTTCCTACGAGCAGTACTTC
NA	NA	TRBV11-3	TRBJ2-3	CASSGGDTQYF	TGTGCCAGCAGCGGCGGGGATACGCAGTATTTT
NA	NA	TRBV11-3	TRBJ2-7	CASSPGAARSYEQYF	TGTGCCAGCAGCCCAGGGGCGGCCCGCTCCTACGAGCAGTACTTC
NA	NA	TRBV27	TRBJ2-3	CASSLSSGPDTQYF	TGTGCCAGCAGTTTGAGCTCAGGGCCAGATACGCAGTATTTT
NA	NA	TRBV5-1	TRBJ1-1	CASSLRLGGNTEAFF	TGCGCCAGCAGCTTAAGGTTGGGGGGGAACACTGAAGCTTTCTTT
TRBD1	NA	TRBV30	TRBJ1-4	CAWRGQGRYEKLFF	TGTGCCTGGAGGGGACAGGGGAGGTATGAAAAACTGTTTTTT
NA	NA	TRBV2	TRBJ2-3	CASSETTGLSTDTQYF	TGTGCCAGCAGTGAAACGACAGGACTCAGCACAGATACGCAGTATTTT
NA	NA	TRBV15	TRBJ1-3	CATSPRRGGGNTIYF	TGTGCCACCAGCCCTCGGAGGGGCGGTGGAAACACCATATATTTT
NA	NA	TRBV30	TRBJ2-5	CAYGRGETQYF	TGTGCATACGGAAGGGGGGAGACCCAGTACTTC
NA	NA	TRBV6-4	TRBJ1-2	CASSDRGQRTTHGYTF	TGTGCCAGCAGTGACCGGGGTCAGCGAACCACTCATGGCTACACCTTC
NA	NA	TRBV7-9	TRBJ2-2	CSSSLGDLGAGELFF	TGTTCCAGCAGCCTAGGGGACTTGGGGGCCGGGGAGCTGTTTTTT
TRBD1	few	TRBV5-6	TRBJ1-1	CASSNWDRGMNTEAFF	TGTGCCAGCAGCAATTGGGACAGGGGGATGAACACTGAAGCTTTCTTT
NA	NA	TRBV5-1	TRBJ2-1	CASSLVGGSGEQFF	TGCGCCAGCAGCTTGGTCGGTGGATCGGGTGAGCAGTTCTTC
NA	NA	TRBV28	TRBJ2-1	CASSPLGGSYNEQFF	TGTGCCAGCAGTCCGCTGGGGGGCTCCTACAATGAGCAGTTCTTC
NA	NA	TRBV7-9	TRBJ2-3	CASSLRGSDSFTDTQYF	TGTGCCAGCAGCTTACGGGGTTCGGACTCTTTCACAGATACGCAATATTTT
NA	NA	TRBV6-5	TRBJ1-2	CASSLDSNYGYTF	TGTGCCAGCAGCCTTGACAGCAACTATGGCTACACCTTC
NA	NA	TRBV4-1	TRBJ2-3	CASSQEPSAGTDTQYF	TGCGCCAGCAGCCAAGAGCCCAGCGCGGGCACAGATACGCAGTATTTT
NA	NA	TRBV5-6	TRBJ2-1	CASSPLPYNEQFF	TGTGCCAGCAGCCCCCTCCCTTACAATGAGCAGTTCTTC
TRBD2	NA	TRBV29-1	TRBJ2-7	CSVEGPGGLAGLSYEQYF	TGCAGCGTTGAAGGCCCAGGGGGACTAGCGGGTCTCTCCTACGAGCAGTACTTC
TRBD2	NA	TRBV18	TRBJ2-7	CASSPGGESYEQYF	TGTGCCAGCTCACCAGGGGGGGAATCCTACGAGCAGTACTTC
NA	NA	TRBV5-1	TRBJ2-7	CASSLFAQGTYEQYF	TGCGCCAGCAGCTTATTTGCCCAGGGTACCTACGAGCAGTACTTC
TRBD1	NA	TRBV10-3	TRBJ1-2	CAISDWTGGGYTF	TGTGCCATCAGTGATTGGACAGGGGGTGGCTACACCTTC
NA	NA	TRBV6-5	TRBJ2-7	CASSRGGSYEQYF	TGTGCCAGCAGTCGCGGAGGCTCCTACGAGCAGTACTTC
NA	NA	TRBV7-9	TRBJ1-1	CASSRLGAWGEAFF	TGTGCCAGCAGCCGACTGGGGGCCTGGGGTGAAGCTTTCTTT
NA	NA	TRBV11-2	TRBJ2-5	CASSLEPPGTQYF	TGTGCCAGCAGCTTAGAGCCCCCAGGGACCCAGTACTTC
TRBD2	NA	TRBV10-1	TRBJ2-3	CASSEGLETDTQYF	TGCGCCAGCAGTGAGGGACTAGAAACAGATACGCAGTATTTT